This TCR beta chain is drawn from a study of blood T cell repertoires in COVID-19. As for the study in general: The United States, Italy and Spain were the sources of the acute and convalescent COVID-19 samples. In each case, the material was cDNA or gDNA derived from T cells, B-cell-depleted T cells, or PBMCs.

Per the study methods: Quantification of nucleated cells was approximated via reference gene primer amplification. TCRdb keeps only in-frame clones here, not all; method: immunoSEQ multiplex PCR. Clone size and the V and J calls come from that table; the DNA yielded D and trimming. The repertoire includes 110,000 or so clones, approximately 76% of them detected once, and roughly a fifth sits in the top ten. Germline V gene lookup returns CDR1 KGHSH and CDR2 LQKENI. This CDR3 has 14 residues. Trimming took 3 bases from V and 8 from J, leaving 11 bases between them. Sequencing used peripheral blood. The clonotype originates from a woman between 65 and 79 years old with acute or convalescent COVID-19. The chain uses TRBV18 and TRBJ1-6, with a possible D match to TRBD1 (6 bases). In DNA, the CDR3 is TGTGCCAGCTCACCTACAGGGCAAGATTCACCCCTCCACTTT. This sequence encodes CASSPTGQDSPLHF.